The 5 T cell receptor beta chains below come from one sample, sequenced in a study of beta chain features in type 1 diabetes. As every portion of the isolated RNA was reverse transcribed, the sequencing read expressed TCRB transcripts. Some clones are missing from TCRdb's copy, which holds only in-frame ones; the method was immunoSEQ multiplex PCR. The sample lists about 220,000 clones, approximately 10% occurring once. The sequenced sample was central memory CD4+ T cells from blood. The receptors derive from a man aged 18 to 29 in good health.

About this clone: Other nucleotide sequences in the sample specify the same CDR3. V is TRBV10-3 and J is TRBJ1-1, with 8 bases lining up with TRBD1. The J segment lost 1 base and the V segment lost 8 bases, leaving 6 bases of the junction unmatched. The CDR3 sequence is 14 residues long. Germline V gene data show CDR1 as ENHRY and CDR2 as SYGVKD. The CDR3 sequence: CAIRRQGPNTEAFF. As DNA, the CDR3 is TGTGCCATCCGACGACAGGGGCCGAACACTGAAGCTTTCTTT.

This sequence joins TRBV2 and TRBJ2-3; TRBD2 might be the D (7 bases). The CDR3 is 15 residues long. V dropped 2 bases and J dropped 4 bases, with 13 bases sitting between them. In germline, CDR1 is SNHLY, CDR2 FYNNEI. CDR3 residues: CASSELAEGADTQYF. CDR3 in DNA: TGTGCCAGCAGTGAACTAGCGGAGGGGGCAGATACGCAGTATTTT. Based on the CDR3 plus reference TRBV2 and TRBJ2-3, the full variable domain is EPEVTQTPSHQVTQMGQEVILRCVPISNHLYFYWYRQILGQKVEFLVSFYNNEISEKSEIFDDQFSVERPDGSNFTLKIRSTKLEDSAMYFCASSELAEGADTQYFGPGTRLTVL.

V is TRBV7-2 and J is TRBJ2-3; TRBD2 aligns across 13 bases. CDR1 is SGHTA, CDR2 FQGNSA, per germline. This CDR3 spans 16 amino acids. Trimming took 4 bases from V and 4 from J; bases not matched to a gene: 5. CDR3: CASSSGLAGPADTQYF. The DNA for the CDR3 is TGTGCCAGCAGCTCGGGACTAGCGGGACCCGCAGATACGCAGTATTTT.

This clone occurred many times. The chain couples TRBV15 to TRBJ2-1, with TRBD2 matching 9 bases. J gave up 4 bases and V 3 bases, and 7 bases lay outside the gene matches. This CDR3 contains 16 residues. The V gene's germline CDR1 is LNHNV and CDR2 YYDKDF (reference sequence). The CDR3 protein is CATSSLLAGQYNEQFF. CDR3 sequence (DNA): TGTGCCACCAGCAGCCTACTAGCGGGCCAATACAATGAGCAGTTCTTC.

The V gene is TRBV30, the J gene TRBJ2-3; TRBD1 aligns across 11 bases. The CDR3 consists of 14 residues. Germline loops: CDR1 GTSNPN, CDR2 SVGIG (reference sequence). V shed 1 base and J 7 bases; nucleotides not matched to a gene: 4. The CDR3 region has the DNA TGTGCCTGGAGTGCCGGACAGGGGGCGAATACGCAGTATTTT. Encoded protein: CAWSAGQGANTQYF.